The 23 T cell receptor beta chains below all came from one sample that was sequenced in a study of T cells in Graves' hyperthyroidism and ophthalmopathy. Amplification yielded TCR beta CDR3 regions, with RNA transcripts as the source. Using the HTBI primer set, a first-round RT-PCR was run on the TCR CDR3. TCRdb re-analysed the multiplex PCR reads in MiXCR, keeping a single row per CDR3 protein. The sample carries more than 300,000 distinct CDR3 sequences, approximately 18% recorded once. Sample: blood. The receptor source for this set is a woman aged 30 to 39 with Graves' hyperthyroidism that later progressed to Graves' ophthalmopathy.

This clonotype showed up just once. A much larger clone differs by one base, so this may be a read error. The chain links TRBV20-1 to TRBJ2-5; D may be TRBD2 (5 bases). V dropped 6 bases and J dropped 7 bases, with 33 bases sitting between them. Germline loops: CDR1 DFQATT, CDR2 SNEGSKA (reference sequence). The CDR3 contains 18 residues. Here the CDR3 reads CSARLVGTAGPLEGTQYF. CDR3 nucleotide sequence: TGCAGTGCCAGATTGGTGGGCACGGCGGGTCCTCTTGAAGGGACCCAGTACTTC.

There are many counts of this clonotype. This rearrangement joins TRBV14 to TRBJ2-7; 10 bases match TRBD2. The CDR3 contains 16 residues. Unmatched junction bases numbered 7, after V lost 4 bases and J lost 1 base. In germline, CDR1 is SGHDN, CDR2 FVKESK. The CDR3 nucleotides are TGTGCCAGCAGCCGCAGCGGGGGGGCCGCATCCTACGAGCAGTACTTC. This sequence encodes CASSRSGGAASYEQYF.

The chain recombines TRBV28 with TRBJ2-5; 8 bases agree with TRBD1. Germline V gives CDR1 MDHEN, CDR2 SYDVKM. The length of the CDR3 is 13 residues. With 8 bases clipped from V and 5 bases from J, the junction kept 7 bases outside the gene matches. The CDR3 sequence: CASRDRFKETQYF. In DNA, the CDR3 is TGTGCCAGCCGGGACAGGTTTAAGGAGACCCAGTACTTC.

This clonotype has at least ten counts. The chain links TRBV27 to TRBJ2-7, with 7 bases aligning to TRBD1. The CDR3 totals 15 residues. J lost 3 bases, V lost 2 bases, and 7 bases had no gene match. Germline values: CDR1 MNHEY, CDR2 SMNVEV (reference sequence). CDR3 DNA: TGTGCCAGCAGTTTAGTCAAGGGACAGTACTACGAGCAGTACTTC. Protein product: CASSLVKGQYYEQYF.

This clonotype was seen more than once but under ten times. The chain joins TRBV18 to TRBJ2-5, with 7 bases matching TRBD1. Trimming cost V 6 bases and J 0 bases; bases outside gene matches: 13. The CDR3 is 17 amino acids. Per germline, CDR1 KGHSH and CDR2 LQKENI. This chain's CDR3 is CASSLQLGGEYQETQYF. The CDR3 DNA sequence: TGTGCCAGCTCGCTACAATTAGGGGGCGAGTACCAAGAGACCCAGTACTTC.

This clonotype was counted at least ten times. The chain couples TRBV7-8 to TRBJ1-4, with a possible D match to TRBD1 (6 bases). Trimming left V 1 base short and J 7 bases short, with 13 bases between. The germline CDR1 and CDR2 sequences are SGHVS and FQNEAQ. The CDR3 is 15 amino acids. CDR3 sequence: CASSLEGGQGEKLFF. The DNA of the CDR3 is TGTGCCAGCAGCTTAGAAGGGGGGCAGGGTGAAAAACTGTTTTTT.

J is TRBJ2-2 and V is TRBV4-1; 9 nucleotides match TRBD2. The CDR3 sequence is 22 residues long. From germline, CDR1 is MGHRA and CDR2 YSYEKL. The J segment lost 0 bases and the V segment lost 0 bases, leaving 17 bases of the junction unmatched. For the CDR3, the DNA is TGCGCCAGCAGCCAAGATGCCCGCGTAGCGGGGGCCGTAAATACGAACACCGGGGAGCTGTTTTTT. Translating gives CASSQDARVAGAVNTNTGELFF.

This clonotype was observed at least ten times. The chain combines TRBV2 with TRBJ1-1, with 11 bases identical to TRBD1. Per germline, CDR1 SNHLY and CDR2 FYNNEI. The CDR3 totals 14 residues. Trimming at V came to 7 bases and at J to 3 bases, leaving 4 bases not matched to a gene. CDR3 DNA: TGTGCCAGCACCGGGGACAGGGGGGACACTGAAGCTTTCTTT. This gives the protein CASTGDRGDTEAFF.

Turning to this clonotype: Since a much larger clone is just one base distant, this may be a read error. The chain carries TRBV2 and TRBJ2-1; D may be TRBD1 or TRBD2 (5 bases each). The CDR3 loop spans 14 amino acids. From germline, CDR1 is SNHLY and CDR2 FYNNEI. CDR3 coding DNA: TGTGCCAGCGGGGGACGAAACCCGTACAATGAGCGGTTCTTC. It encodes CASGGRNPYNERFF.

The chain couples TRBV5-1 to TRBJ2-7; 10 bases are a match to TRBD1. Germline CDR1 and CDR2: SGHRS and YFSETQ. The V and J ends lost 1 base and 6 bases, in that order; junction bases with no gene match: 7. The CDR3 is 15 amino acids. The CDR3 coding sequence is TGCGCCAGCAGCTTGTTGACGGGACAGGGGTCCGAGCAGTACTTC. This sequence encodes CASSLLTGQGSEQYF.

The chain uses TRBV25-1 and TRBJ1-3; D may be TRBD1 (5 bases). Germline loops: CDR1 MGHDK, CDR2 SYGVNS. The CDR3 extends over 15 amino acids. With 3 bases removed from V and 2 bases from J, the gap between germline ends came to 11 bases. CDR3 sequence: CASSEQGPAGNTIYF. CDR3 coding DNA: TGTGCCAGCAGTGAGCAGGGACCAGCTGGAAACACCATATATTTT.

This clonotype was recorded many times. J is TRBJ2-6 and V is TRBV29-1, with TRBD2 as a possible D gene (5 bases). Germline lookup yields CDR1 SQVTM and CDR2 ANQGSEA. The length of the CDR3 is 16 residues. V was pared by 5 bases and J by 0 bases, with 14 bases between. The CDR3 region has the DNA TGCAGCGTTTTCCTAGCAGGTACCTCTGGGGCCAACGTCCTGACTTTC. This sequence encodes CSVFLAGTSGANVLTF.

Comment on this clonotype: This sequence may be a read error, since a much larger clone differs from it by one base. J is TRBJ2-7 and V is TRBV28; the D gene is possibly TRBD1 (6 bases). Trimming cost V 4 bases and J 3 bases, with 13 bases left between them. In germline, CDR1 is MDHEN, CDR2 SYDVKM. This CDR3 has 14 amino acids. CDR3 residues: CASSSRTESYEQYF. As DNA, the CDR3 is TGTGCCAGCAGTTCACGGACAGAGAGCTACGAGCAGTACTTC.

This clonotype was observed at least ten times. The CDR3 DNA reads as TGTGCCAGCAGCCAAGAGCTGGGACGGTACACTGAAGCTTTCTTT. As protein: CASSQELGRYTEAFF. This rearrangement joins TRBV4-2 to TRBJ1-1; D may be TRBD1 (5 bases). The V gene lost 0 bases and the J gene lost 3 bases, with 11 bases spanning the gap. This CDR3 has 15 amino acids. Germline values: CDR1 LGHNA, CDR2 YNFKEQ.

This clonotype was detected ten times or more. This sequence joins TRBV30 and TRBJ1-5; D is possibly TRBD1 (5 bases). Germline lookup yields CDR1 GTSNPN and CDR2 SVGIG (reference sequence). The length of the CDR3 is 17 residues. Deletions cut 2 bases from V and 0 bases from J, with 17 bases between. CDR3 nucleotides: TGTGCCTGGAGTAGTTTTAGGGGCCAGAATAGCAATCAGCCCCAGCATTTT. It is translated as CAWSSFRGQNSNQPQHF.

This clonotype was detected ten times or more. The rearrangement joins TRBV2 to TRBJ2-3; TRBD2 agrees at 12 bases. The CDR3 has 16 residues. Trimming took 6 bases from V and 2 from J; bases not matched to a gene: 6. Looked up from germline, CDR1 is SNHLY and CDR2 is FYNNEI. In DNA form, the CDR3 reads TGTGCCAGCAGGCTGACTAGCGGGGGACCCACAGATACGCAGTATTTT. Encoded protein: CASRLTSGGPTDTQYF. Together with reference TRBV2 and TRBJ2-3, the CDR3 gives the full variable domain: EPEVTQTPSHQVTQMGQEVILRCVPISNHLYFYWYRQILGQKVEFLVSFYNNEISEKSEIFDDQFSVERPDGSNFTLKIRSTKLEDSAMYFCASRLTSGGPTDTQYFGPGTRLTVL.

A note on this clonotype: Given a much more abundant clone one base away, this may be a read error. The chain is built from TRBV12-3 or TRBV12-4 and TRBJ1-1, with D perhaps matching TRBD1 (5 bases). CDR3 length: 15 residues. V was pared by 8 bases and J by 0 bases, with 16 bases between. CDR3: CASQGPDSMNTEAFF. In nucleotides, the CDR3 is TGTGCCAGCCAGGGACCTGACAGCATGAACACTGAAGCTTTCTTT.

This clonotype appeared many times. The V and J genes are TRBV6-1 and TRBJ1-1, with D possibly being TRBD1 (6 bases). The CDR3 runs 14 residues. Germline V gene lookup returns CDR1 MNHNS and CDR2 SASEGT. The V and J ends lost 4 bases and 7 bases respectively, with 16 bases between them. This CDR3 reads CASSGDTVFLEAFF. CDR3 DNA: TGTGCCAGCAGTGGGGACACGGTATTCCTTGAAGCTTTCTTT.

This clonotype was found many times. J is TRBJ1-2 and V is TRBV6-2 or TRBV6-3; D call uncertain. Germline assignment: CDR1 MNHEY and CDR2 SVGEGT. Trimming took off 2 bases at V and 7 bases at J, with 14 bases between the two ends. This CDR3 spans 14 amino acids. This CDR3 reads CASSYEPGWAGYTF. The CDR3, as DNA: TGTGCCAGCAGTTACGAACCAGGATGGGCTGGCTACACCTTC.

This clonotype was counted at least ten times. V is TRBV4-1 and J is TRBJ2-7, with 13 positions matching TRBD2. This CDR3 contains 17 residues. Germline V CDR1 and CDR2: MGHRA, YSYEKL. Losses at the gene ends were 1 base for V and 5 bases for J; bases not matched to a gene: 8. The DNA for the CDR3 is TGCGCCAGCAGCCAAGCTTCGCGAGGACTAGCGGGAGACGAGCAGTACTTC. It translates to CASSQASRGLAGDEQYF.

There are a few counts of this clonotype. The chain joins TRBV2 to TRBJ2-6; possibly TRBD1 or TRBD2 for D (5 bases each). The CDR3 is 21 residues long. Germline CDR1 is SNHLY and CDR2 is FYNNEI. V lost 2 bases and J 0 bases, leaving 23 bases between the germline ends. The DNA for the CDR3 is TGTGCCAGCAGTGAAAGAGGGAGCCCGGGACGCATAAGCTCTGGGGCCAACGTCCTGACTTTC. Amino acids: CASSERGSPGRISSGANVLTF.

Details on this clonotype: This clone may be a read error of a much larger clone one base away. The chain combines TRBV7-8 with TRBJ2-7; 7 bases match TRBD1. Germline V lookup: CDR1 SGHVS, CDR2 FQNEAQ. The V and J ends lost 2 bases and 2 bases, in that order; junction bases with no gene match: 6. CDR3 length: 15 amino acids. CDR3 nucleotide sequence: TGTGCCAGCAGCTTATCACAGGGGCCCCCCTACGAGCAGTACTTC. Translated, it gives CASSLSQGPPYEQYF. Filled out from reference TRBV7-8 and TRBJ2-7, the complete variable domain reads GAGVSQSPRYKVAKRGQDVALRCDPISGHVSLFWYQQALGQGPEFLTYFQNEAQLDKSGLPSDRFFAERPEGSVSTLKIQRTQQEDSAVYLCASSLSQGPPYEQYFGPGTRLTVT.

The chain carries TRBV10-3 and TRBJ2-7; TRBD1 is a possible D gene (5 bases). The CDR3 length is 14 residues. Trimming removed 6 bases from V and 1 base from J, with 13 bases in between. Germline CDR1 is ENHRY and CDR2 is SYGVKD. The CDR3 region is CAISLDKKSYEQYF. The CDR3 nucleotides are TGTGCCATCAGCCTGGACAAGAAGTCCTACGAGCAGTACTTC.